In this sample, the clone carrying this TCR beta chain turned up a few times. This sample is drawn from a study of T-cell reconstitution after alpha-beta-depleted transplantation in children. TCRbeta library construction was performed incorporating unique molecular identifiers. MiXCR, applied by TCRdb to the PCR reads, yields one record per CDR3 protein. This sample has roughly 500,000 distinct CDR3 sequences, with 30% to 35% found just once. The CDR3 has 15 residues. V lost 2 bases to trimming and J lost 5 bases; unmatched junction nucleotides: 5. Germline values: CDR1 MNHEY, CDR2 SVGEGT. This clonotype was obtained from a human donor who donated a stem cell graft to a child with aplastic anemia. The chain couples TRBV6-2 or TRBV6-3 to TRBJ2-5, with 10 bases lining up with TRBD1. This material consisted of PBMCs from the stem cell graft donor, taken from the stem cell graft. The CDR3 region is CASSYAGQGPETQYF. The CDR3, as DNA: TGTGCCAGCAGTTACGCGGGACAGGGGCCGGAGACCCAGTACTTC.